The clone carrying this T cell receptor beta chain was seen a handful of times. The sample is drawn from a study of blood T cell repertoires in COVID-19. Whole-study context: Sites in the United States, Italy and Spain provided acute and convalescent COVID-19 samples.

In the original analysis: Nucleated cell number was recorded as an estimate derived from reference gene primer amplification. The data were produced by immunoSEQ multiplex PCR, yet TCRdb's version contains in-frame clones alone and is incomplete. V and J calls plus clone size are reproduced from that table; the DNA served to infer D and trimming. This sample has nearly 55,000 clones; approximately 80% occur once, and the top ten carry about 15%. Germline V gene sequence: CDR1 SGHNT, CDR2 YYREEE (reference sequence). This CDR3 spans 16 amino acids. Between the trimmed V and J ends, which lost 0 bases and 0 bases, there was a span of 10 bases.

The receptor's source is a human donor with active or convalescent COVID-19. The donor label of this sample is uncertain. The chain uses TRBV5-4 and TRBJ2-1, with a tentative D call TRBD1 (6 bases). Sequencing was performed on peripheral blood. The CDR3 sequence: CASSLEGGSSYNEQFF. DNA for the CDR3: TGTGCCAGCAGCTTGGAAGGGGGAAGCTCCTACAATGAGCAGTTCTTC.